These 19 T cell receptor beta chains were sequenced from one sample in a study of technical replicates of blood from a few donors. Clones were read by immunoSEQ multiplex PCR, and TCRdb kept only the in-frame ones, dropping some. The sample contains roughly 72,000 clones, approximately 93% of which appear only once. Sequenced sample: T cells isolated from PBMCs. All receptors come from a human donor in good health.

This clone was observed a single time. The chain joins TRBV5-4 to TRBJ2-1; no firm D call. Trimming pared 1 base from V and 3 bases from J, leaving 5 bases between. The germline V gene has CDR1 SGHNT and CDR2 YYREEE (reference sequence). The CDR3 is made up of 13 amino acids. The CDR3 bases are TGTGCCAGCAGCTTGAACAGCTACAATGAGCAGTTCTTC. This encodes CASSLNSYNEQFF.

This chain connects TRBV6-1 to TRBJ1-2; unclear D gene. CDR3 length equals 14 residues. Germline V gene lookup returns CDR1 MNHNS and CDR2 SASEGT. V was pared by 1 base and J by 0 bases, with 6 bases between. This CDR3 is CASSEDSTNYGYTF. The CDR3 DNA sequence: TGTGCCAGCAGTGAAGACAGTACTAACTATGGCTACACCTTC.

This chain joins TRBV9 and TRBJ2-2; 10 nucleotides agree with TRBD2. V trimming: 3 bases; J trimming: 9 bases; junction bases outside the gene matches: 2. The CDR3 consists of 13 residues. Germline V gene lookup returns CDR1 SGDLS and CDR2 YYNGEE. The CDR3 protein is CASSEGLARELFF. CDR3 bases: TGTGCCAGCAGCGAGGGACTAGCGCGGGAGCTGTTTTTT.

V usage is TRBV19 and J usage is TRBJ1-1; 8 bases line up with TRBD1. Germline-derived CDR1 and CDR2 are LNHDA and SQIVND (reference sequence). J was trimmed by 3 bases and V by 9 bases; bases with no gene match: 15. This CDR3 contains 16 residues. The CDR3 DNA sequence: TGTGCCAGCTCCCTACAGGGGGAGCTTATAGACACTGAAGCTTTCTTT. Its translation: CASSLQGELIDTEAFF.

This chain joins TRBV18 and TRBJ2-5; 7 nucleotides match TRBD1. Per germline, CDR1 KGHSH and CDR2 LQKENI. The V gene end was trimmed by 2 bases and the J gene end by 5 bases; junction bases not matched to a gene: 5. The CDR3 is 14 residues long. The CDR3 region has the DNA TGTGCCAGCTCACCAAAAGGGGGCGTTGAGACCCAGTACTTC. It codes for CASSPKGGVETQYF.

The chain has TRBV19 and TRBJ1-2; TRBD1 matches at 8 bases. Looked up from germline, CDR1 is LNHDA and CDR2 is SQIVND (reference sequence). The CDR3 sequence is 15 residues long. J was trimmed by 2 bases and V by 7 bases; bases with no gene match: 9. The CDR3 loop is CASTSGQGTNYGYTF. The CDR3 DNA reads as TGTGCCAGTACCTCAGGACAGGGAACCAACTATGGCTACACCTTC.

The chain carries TRBV19 and TRBJ1-4; 7 nucleotides agree with TRBD1. Looked up from germline, CDR1 is LNHDA and CDR2 is SQIVND (reference sequence). The CDR3 has 13 amino acids. The V gene end was trimmed by 7 bases and the J gene end by 7 bases; junction bases not matched to a gene: 6. The CDR3 region is CASKGQPREKLFF. Here the CDR3 DNA reads TGTGCCAGTAAGGGACAGCCTCGTGAAAAACTGTTTTTT.

This chain joins TRBV6-1 and TRBJ1-5, with TRBD1 as a possible D gene (5 bases). Trimming took 5 bases from V and 6 from J, leaving 14 bases between them. The CDR3 covers 14 residues. Germline V gene data show CDR1 as MNHNS and CDR2 as SASEGT. The CDR3 sequence: CASSQDSPGQPQHF. For the CDR3, the DNA is TGTGCCAGCAGTCAAGACAGCCCCGGTCAGCCCCAGCATTTT.

The rearrangement uses TRBV7-3 and TRBJ1-5, with D unresolved. CDR1 SGHTA and CDR2 FQGTGA come from the germline V gene. The CDR3 sequence is 13 residues long. V was shortened by 0 bases and J by 5 bases, with 5 bases between the two germline ends. The CDR3 coding sequence is TGTGCCAGCAGCTTAACGGCTGATCAGCCCCAGCATTTT. It encodes CASSLTADQPQHF.

This rearrangement joins TRBV6-6 to TRBJ2-7; possible D gene TRBD1, 6 bases. This CDR3 is 13 amino acids long. V gave up 6 bases and J gave up 3 bases, with 12 bases separating them. Germline assignment: CDR1 MNHNY and CDR2 SVGAGI (reference sequence). CDR3 region: CASRGGQNYEQYF. DNA for the CDR3: TGTGCCAGCAGAGGAGGACAGAACTACGAGCAGTACTTC.

CDR3 coding DNA: TGTGCCAGCAGCTTCTTAGCGGGAGGTAGACACGAGCAGTACTTC. Protein product: CASSFLAGGRHEQYF. The chain carries TRBV5-4 and TRBJ2-7, with 10 bases that match TRBD2. CDR1 is SGHNT and CDR2 is YYREEE in the germline V gene (reference sequence). The V segment lost 2 bases and the J segment 5 bases; nucleotides outside the gene matches: 7. CDR3 length equals 15 residues.

This rearrangement joins TRBV7-9 to TRBJ1-1, with a tentative D call TRBD1 (5 bases). Trimming pared 8 bases from V and 7 bases from J, leaving 14 bases between. The CDR3 consists of 12 residues. Per the germline V gene, CDR1 is SEHNR and CDR2 is FQNEAQ (reference sequence). Here the CDR3 reads CASPDQGVEAFF. DNA of the CDR3: TGTGCCAGCCCTGACCAGGGCGTTGAAGCTTTCTTT.

The rearrangement links TRBV5-5 to TRBJ2-7, with 11 bases aligning to TRBD2. CDR1 is SGHKS and CDR2 is YYEKEE in the germline V gene (reference sequence). CDR3 size: 14 residues. The trim removed 2 bases at V and 6 bases at J, leaving 4 bases unmatched. CDR3 sequence reads: CASSFNLAGGEQYF. CDR3 in DNA: TGTGCCAGCAGCTTTAATCTAGCGGGAGGCGAGCAGTACTTC.

The genes are TRBV30 and TRBJ1-2; D is ambiguous. CDR3 size: 16 residues. V was shortened by 0 bases and J by 3 bases, with 17 bases between the two germline ends. Germline values: CDR1 GTSNPN, CDR2 SVGIG (reference sequence). CDR3 sequence (DNA): TGTGCCTGGAGTGTACTATGGAGAGAACTTGACTATGGCTACACCTTC. Translated, it gives CAWSVLWRELDYGYTF.

The V and J genes are TRBV9 and TRBJ2-7; 9 bases agree with TRBD2. The germline CDR1 and CDR2 sequences are SGDLS and YYNGEE. Losses at the gene ends were 0 bases for V and 3 bases for J; bases not matched to a gene: 4. This CDR3 contains 15 residues. CDR3 amino acids: CASSVGLAGNYEQYF. In DNA, the CDR3 is TGTGCCAGCAGCGTAGGGCTAGCGGGAAACTACGAGCAGTACTTC.

In nucleotides, the CDR3 is TGTGCCAGCAGCCCCTCGCGTAATCAGCCCCAGCATTTT. Protein product: CASSPSRNQPQHF. This chain uses TRBV11-2 with TRBJ1-5, with D unclear. The CDR3 length is 13 residues. The germline CDR1 and CDR2 sequences are SGHAT and FQNNGV. V was pared by 5 bases and J by 4 bases, with 9 bases between.

The V gene is TRBV19, the J gene TRBJ1-5, with D possibly TRBD1 on 6 matching bases. Germline lookup yields CDR1 LNHDA and CDR2 SQIVND (reference sequence). The CDR3 sequence is 17 residues long. Trimming pared 3 bases from V and 0 bases from J, leaving 15 bases between. CDR3 DNA sequence: TGTGCCAGTAGTATTCGGCGCAACAGGGCTAGCAATCAGCCCCAGCATTTT. It codes for CASSIRRNRASNQPQHF.

The sample holds a few counts of this clone. V usage is TRBV6-1 and J usage is TRBJ2-7; TRBD1 aligns across 7 bases. The CDR3 extends over 14 amino acids. The V and J ends lost 3 bases and 6 bases, in that order; junction bases with no gene match: 8. CDR1 and CDR2 (germline): MNHNS, SASEGT. In nucleotides, the CDR3 is TGTGCCAGCAGTGACGAGGGGGCGCCACTCGAGCAGTACTTC. This sequence encodes CASSDEGAPLEQYF.

The V call is TRBV6-1, the J call TRBJ1-1; D call uncertain. From germline, CDR1 is MNHNS and CDR2 SASEGT. V was trimmed by 11 bases and J by 4 bases, leaving 17 bases between them. The CDR3 is 13 amino acids. The CDR3 nucleotides are TGTGCCTCACCTGGAGTTTTAAGCACTGAAGCTTTCTTT. It specifies CASPGVLSTEAFF.